A single sample gave rise to the 7 T cell receptor beta chains below, sequenced in a study of T-cell reconstitution after alpha-beta-depleted transplantation in children. Unique molecular identifiers were built into the TCRbeta library. TCRdb reprocessed the PCR reads via MiXCR and lists one record per CDR3 protein. This table has hundreds of thousands of distinct CDR3 sequences, 7.5% to 9.5% appearing once. Sequenced here: PBMCs, mostly from graft donor cells, sampled 180 days after TCRalphabeta/CD19-depleted stem cell transplant. The receptors shown here come from a male patient between 10 and 17 years old who had a stem cell transplant for acute lymphoblastic leukemia, so the T cells may come from the graft donor.

This clonotype was found many times. CDR3 protein: CWGSSTDTQYF. In nucleotides, the CDR3 is TGTTGGGGATCTAGCACAGATACGCAGTATTTT. This rearrangement joins TRBV12-5 to TRBJ2-3; D is unresolved. Germline CDR1 and CDR2: LGHNT and FRNRAP. The CDR3 totals 11 residues.

The table lists this clonotype with many counts. V is TRBV19 and J is TRBJ1-5, with D unresolved. There are 15 residues in the CDR3. Trimming took off 7 bases at V and 7 bases at J, with 20 bases between the two ends. Germline-derived CDR1 and CDR2 are LNHDA and SQIVND (reference sequence). The CDR3 is CASTFGSLGRQPQHF. In DNA form, the CDR3 reads TGTGCCAGTACCTTCGGGTCCCTCGGCCGGCAGCCCCAGCATTTT.

This clonotype was counted many times. The V gene is TRBV4-3, the J gene TRBJ2-3, with 10 bases that match TRBD2. The CDR3 runs 15 residues. J gave up 12 bases and V 1 base, and 10 bases lay outside the gene matches. Germline V gene sequence: CDR1 LGHNA, CDR2 YSLEER. CDR3 sequence reads: CASSQVDASGGLQYF. CDR3 DNA sequence: TGCGCCAGCAGCCAAGTGGATGCTAGCGGGGGTCTCCAGTATTTT.

This clonotype was found many times. This chain links TRBV10-3 with TRBJ1-2; D gene unclear. V dropped 0 bases and J dropped 0 bases, with 8 bases sitting between them. Germline-derived CDR1 and CDR2 are ENHRY and SYGVKD. The length of the CDR3 is 15 residues. CDR3 in DNA: TGTGCCATCAGTGAGTCGCCCGTAGCTAACTATGGCTACACCTTC. This gives the protein CAISESPVANYGYTF.

In this sample, this clonotype turned up many times. This chain uses TRBV18 with TRBJ2-2; 13 positions agree with TRBD2. This CDR3 is built from 18 residues. Germline CDR1 is KGHSH and CDR2 is LQKENI. V lost 2 bases to trimming and J lost 3 bases; unmatched junction nucleotides: 6. CDR3 in amino acids: CASSPAGLAGLDTGELFF. CDR3 bases: TGTGCCAGCTCACCAGCGGGACTAGCGGGGCTAGACACCGGGGAGCTGTTTTTT.

This clonotype was seen at least ten times. V and J are TRBV20-1 and TRBJ2-1; D is perhaps TRBD2 (6 bases). Trimming shortened V by 5 bases and J by 2 bases, and 16 bases separated the two germline ends. From germline, CDR1 is DFQATT and CDR2 SNEGSKA (reference sequence). This CDR3 comprises 15 residues. The CDR3 here is CSARLPGLAYNEQFF. CDR3 coding DNA: TGCAGTGCTCGACTACCGGGACTTGCCTACAATGAGCAGTTCTTC.

This clonotype was picked up many times. The chain links TRBV21-1 to TRBJ1-2; TRBD1 is taken as the D call from the table, unchecked against the DNA. TRBV21-1 is termed a pseudogene. CDR3 length: 18 residues. This CDR3 reads CASSKGLTRQGQGYGYTF. CDR3 coding DNA: TGTGCCAGCAGCAAAGGATTGACTAGGCAGGGGCAGGGCTATGGCTACACCTTC.